This T cell receptor beta chain was profiled in a study of response to subunit inactivated influenza vaccine. Points from the study as a whole: New T cells are recruited in small numbers by each seasonal influenza vaccination, according to the authors' suggestion.

TCRdb reanalysed the RT-PCR reads using MiXCR and keeps one entry per CDR3 protein. The sample has roughly 760,000 distinct CDR3 sequences, 21% seen once. Details on this clonotype: Its antigen is unknown.

Germline assignment: CDR1 ENHRY and CDR2 SYGVKD. The ends were cut back, 5 bases at V and 0 bases at J, with 8 bases in the middle. This CDR3 contains 13 residues. Specimen: PBMCs from blood, collected around 5 days after vaccination. This clonotype was obtained from a man in his forties or fifties who received an inactivated influenza vaccine. The rearrangement uses TRBV10-3 and TRBJ2-7, with D tentatively TRBD1 (6 bases). Written as DNA, the CDR3 is TGTGCCATCAGTCGGGACAACTCCTACGAGCAGTACTTC. Protein: CAISRDNSYEQYF.